Listed below are T cell receptor beta chains from one sample, sequenced in a study of cytomegalovirus exposure and HLA in healthy donors. The data were produced by immunoSEQ multiplex PCR, yet TCRdb's version contains in-frame clones alone and is incomplete. The sample lists approximately 160,000 clones, 55% to 70% occurring once. The sequenced sample was PBMCs. The receptors derive from a woman aged 40 to 49 in good health and CMV-seropositive. Each CDR3 is given with its conserved first and last residue. Fields, in order: V gene, J gene, clone size, D gene, CDR3 protein, CDR3 DNA. A D gene is named only where the DNA matches it firmly. The listing skips clone size in some rows; elsewhere it reads once, few, many or a size class.

>TRBV7-2|TRBJ2-5|.|TRBD2
CASSTGTIQETQYF
TGTGCCAGCAGCACCGGGACTATCCAAGAGACCCAGTACTTC
>TRBV18|TRBJ2-7|.|TRBD1
CASSRDSSYEQYF
TGTGCCAGCTCACGGGACAGCTCCTACGAGCAGTACTTC
>TRBV4-3|TRBJ1-3|.|.
CASSQDPGSGNTIYF
TGCGCCAGCAGCCAAGACCCCGGCTCTGGAAACACCATATATTTT
>TRBV7-3|TRBJ1-4|.|.
CASSLFAGGQLFF
TGTGCCAGCAGCTTATTCGCTGGAGGGCAACTGTTTTTT
>TRBV28|TRBJ2-3|.|TRBD2
CASSHQLAGVPDTQYF
TGTGCCAGCAGCCATCAACTAGCGGGAGTGCCCGATACGCAGTATTTT
>TRBV2|TRBJ1-5|few|.
CASRPGSGGQPQHF
TGTGCCAGCAGGCCGGGTTCGGGAGGGCAGCCCCAGCATTTT
>TRBV2|TRBJ2-5|once|TRBD2
CASCLGLAGGRLETQYF
TGTGCCAGCTGCCTGGGACTAGCGGGGGGGCGGTTAGAGACCCAGTACTTC
>TRBV5-1|TRBJ2-3|.|.
CASSVGTLTDTQYF
TGCGCCAGCAGCGTCGGGACACTCACAGATACGCAGTATTTT
>TRBV6-5|TRBJ2-3|.|.
CASSPKGGGDTQYF
TGTGCCAGCAGTCCTAAGGGGGGGGGAGATACGCAGTATTTT
>TRBV18|TRBJ1-5|.|.
CASSPSGQPQHF
TGTGCCAGCTCACCTTCAGGGCAGCCCCAGCATTTT
>TRBV5-4|TRBJ1-1|.|.
CASSRRDGNTEAFF
TGTGCCAGCAGCAGGAGAGATGGGAACACTGAAGCTTTCTTT
>TRBV7-3|TRBJ1-1|.|TRBD1
CASSPHTTGAEAFF
TGTGCCAGCAGCCCCCACACGACAGGGGCTGAAGCTTTCTTT
>TRBV19|TRBJ1-1|.|.
CASSLEDGLEAFF
TGTGCCAGTAGTTTAGAAGACGGACTTGAAGCTTTCTTT
>TRBV7-9|TRBJ1-4|.|TRBD1
CASSPGQGATNEKLFF
TGTGCCAGCTCACCGGGACAGGGGGCAACTAATGAAAAACTGTTTTTT
>TRBV4-2|TRBJ1-3|.|.
CASSQDGGNTIYF
TGTGCCAGCAGCCAAGATGGGGGGAACACCATATATTTT
>TRBV15|TRBJ1-3|once|TRBD1
CATSRDRTGSGNTIYF
TGTGCCACCAGCAGAGACCGGACAGGCTCTGGAAACACCATATATTTT
>TRBV6-5|TRBJ2-1|few|.
CASSYSAGALNEQFF
TGTGCCAGCAGTTACTCCGCGGGGGCCTTGAATGAGCAGTTCTTC
>TRBV13|TRBJ2-1|.|.
CASSLGGLAPGNEQFF
TGTGCCAGCAGCTTAGGTGGACTCGCCCCGGGTAATGAGCAGTTCTTC
>TRBV7-3|TRBJ2-1|.|TRBD2
CASSLQSGNNEQFF
TGTGCCAGCAGCTTACAAAGCGGGAACAATGAGCAGTTCTTC
>TRBV2|TRBJ2-3|.|TRBD2
CASVTGTSGRGITDTQYF
TGTGCCAGTGTGACAGGGACTAGCGGGAGGGGGATCACAGATACGCAGTATTTT
>TRBV6-5|TRBJ2-7|.|.
CASPLNCYEQYF
TGTGCCAGCCCACTAAATTGCTACGAGCAGTACTTC
>TRBV7-8|TRBJ2-6|.|.
CATRSETASGANVLTF
TGTGCCACCCGATCCGAAACAGCTTCTGGGGCCAACGTCCTGACTTTC
>TRBV9|TRBJ1-2|.|.
CASSKARGGEGYTF
TGTGCCAGCAGCAAAGCGAGGGGGGGCGAGGGCTACACCTTC
>TRBV5-1|TRBJ2-1|.|.
CASSLAGGDYNEQFF
TGCGCCAGCAGCTTGGCCGGGGGAGACTACAATGAGCAGTTCTTC
>TRBV2|TRBJ1-2|.|.
CASSELGAPGYTF
TGTGCCAGCAGTGAATTGGGGGCGCCGGGCTACACCTTC
>TRBV29-1|TRBJ2-7|.|TRBD1
CSVYRDRGQYEQYF
TGCAGCGTTTACCGGGACAGGGGGCAGTACGAGCAGTACTTC
>TRBV5-1|TRBJ2-3|.|.
CASSSDTPSTDTQYF
TGCGCCAGCAGCTCGGACACTCCTAGCACAGATACGCAGTATTTT